The 32 T cell receptor beta chains given below trace back to one sample, sequenced in a study of cytomegalovirus exposure and HLA in healthy donors. 13 Jbeta primers and 60 Vbeta primers were used for the PCR. Here immunoSEQ multiplex PCR was the method, and the copy in TCRdb shows in-frame clones only, minus some. Of around 150,000 clones listed, roughly 70% are singletons. The sample consisted of PBMCs. These receptors were collected from a male donor in good health and CMV-seronegative.

The rearrangement uses TRBV30 and TRBJ1-2, with TRBD1 matching 8 bases. This CDR3 is 12 amino acids long. Germline-derived CDR1 and CDR2 are GTSNPN and SVGIG (reference sequence). The V and J ends lost 5 bases and 5 bases, in that order; junction bases with no gene match: 4. This CDR3 is CAWDRGEYGYTF. As DNA, the CDR3 is TGTGCCTGGGACAGGGGAGAGTATGGCTACACCTTC.

This chain connects TRBV5-5 to TRBJ1-5, with TRBD1 identical over 7 bases. With 4 bases clipped from V and 2 bases from J, the junction kept 15 bases outside the gene matches. CDR3 length: 18 amino acids. Germline lookup yields CDR1 SGHKS and CDR2 YYEKEE (reference sequence). The DNA for the CDR3 is TGTGCCAGCAGCCCTGGGACAGCTCAGATAGTGGGCAATCAGCCCCAGCATTTT. Protein sequence: CASSPGTAQIVGNQPQHF.

With respect to this clone: Germline is not matched at one junction end, which may reflect a read error. The identical CDR3 is also encoded by other nucleotide sequences in the sample. V and J are TRBV7-2 and TRBJ2-7, with TRBD2 identical over 9 bases. This CDR3 contains 15 residues. CDR1 is SGHTA and CDR2 is FQGNSA in the germline V gene. The CDR3: CASSPQRGETYEQYF. CDR3 bases: TGTGCCAGCAGCCCGCAGCGGGGGGAGACTTACGAGCAGTACTTT.

Notes on this clone: One junction end does not reproduce the germline sequence, and a read error may be involved. V and J are TRBV7-9 and TRBJ2-3; tentatively, D is TRBD2 (7 bases). The CDR3 has 18 residues. Looked up from germline, CDR1 is SEHNR and CDR2 is FQNEAQ (reference sequence). The CDR3 nucleotides read TGTTCCAGCAGCTTAGCGCGAATACGGGGGGCAATCACAGATACGCAGTATTTT. The encoded protein is CSSSLARIRGAITDTQYF.

This chain uses TRBV28 with TRBJ1-1; perhaps TRBD1 as D (5 bases). Germline CDR1 MDHEN, CDR2 SYDVKM. The ends were cut back, 3 bases at V and 11 bases at J, with 10 bases in the middle. The CDR3 covers 11 residues. This chain's CDR3 is CASSFGGRAFF. CDR3 sequence (DNA): TGTGCCAGCAGTTTTGGGGGGAGGGCTTTCTTT.

A word on this clone: One end of the junction is discordant with germline, which a read error may explain. The chain employs TRBV9 and TRBJ2-5, with D possibly TRBD1 on 6 matching bases. The CDR3 runs to 13 residues. Germline CDR1 and CDR2: SGDLS and YYNGEE. DNA for the CDR3: TGTGCCAGCAGCCCACAGGGCCCAGAGGCCCAGTACTTC. Encoded protein: CASSPQGPEAQYF.

The V call is TRBV27, the J call TRBJ1-1; possible D gene TRBD1, 6 bases. V was pared by 8 bases and J by 5 bases, with 15 bases between. CDR1 is MNHEY, CDR2 SMNVEV, per germline (reference sequence). This CDR3 contains 13 residues. Here the CDR3 DNA reads TGTGCCAGCTCCCCCAGGGGCGGGACTGAAGCTTTCTTT. This encodes CASSPRGGTEAFF.

This clone was counted between two and nine times. CDR3: CASSFTGAEQYF. The CDR3 DNA sequence: TGTGCCAGCAGCTTTACAGGGGCCGAGCAGTACTTC. The gene calls are TRBV5-4 and TRBJ2-7, with 7 bases fitting TRBD1. The V and J ends lost 2 bases and 6 bases, in that order; junction bases with no gene match: 2. Germline-derived CDR1 and CDR2 are SGHNT and YYREEE (reference sequence). The CDR3 is 12 amino acids.

The genes are TRBV5-1 and TRBJ1-3, with D uncertain. V lost 0 bases, J lost 0 bases, and 10 bases lay in between. The germline gives CDR1 SGHRS, CDR2 YFSETQ. The CDR3 sequence is 16 residues long. This CDR3 is CASSLESGSSGNTIYF. The DNA of the CDR3 is TGCGCCAGCAGCTTGGAGTCGGGAAGCTCTGGAAACACCATATATTTT.

The chain combines TRBV4-1 with TRBJ2-1; D remains ambiguous. The V end was cut by 0 bases, the J end by 0 bases, with 6 bases between. Germline CDR1 is MGHRA and CDR2 is YSYEKL. This CDR3 has 15 amino acids. CDR3 protein: CASSQEPYSYNEQFF. CDR3 coding DNA: TGCGCCAGCAGCCAAGAGCCCTACTCCTACAATGAGCAGTTCTTC.

The V and J genes are TRBV7-3 and TRBJ2-6; 15 bases are shared with TRBD2. Germline V CDR1 and CDR2: SGHTA, FQGTGA. With V trimmed by 0 bases and J by 1 base, 10 bases remained unmatched. The CDR3 loop spans 22 amino acids. CDR3 amino acids: CASSLTSPGLAGGMSGANVLTF. CDR3 in DNA: TGTGCCAGCAGCTTAACGAGCCCGGGACTAGCGGGGGGCATGTCTGGGGCCAACGTCCTGACTTTC.

The chain employs TRBV19 and TRBJ1-2; D unclear. This CDR3 comprises 11 residues. Germline loops: CDR1 LNHDA, CDR2 SQIVND (reference sequence). Trimming left V 6 bases short and J 8 bases short, with 10 bases between. The CDR3 bases are TGTGCCAGTAGAGGTTCGGAGGGCTACACCTTC. It codes for CASRGSEGYTF.

The chain has TRBV4-2 and TRBJ2-1; TRBD2 might be the D (6 bases). The CDR3 has 19 residues. V was cut by 0 bases and J by 3 bases, with 21 bases left in between. Germline V lookup: CDR1 LGHNA, CDR2 YNFKEQ. CDR3 protein: CASSQELRAGPRVYNEQFF. The CDR3 nucleotides read TGTGCCAGCAGCCAAGAGTTGCGAGCGGGCCCAAGAGTCTACAATGAGCAGTTCTTC.

The sample holds one count of this clone. The chain has TRBV5-6 and TRBJ1-1; possibly TRBD1 for D (6 bases). V lost 4 bases and J 4 bases, leaving 23 bases between the germline ends. Germline CDR1 SGHDT, CDR2 YYEEEE. This CDR3 contains 17 residues. The CDR3 reads CASSRIQGLGVGTEAFF. The CDR3 bases are TGTGCCAGCAGCCGAATTCAGGGGTTAGGGGTCGGCACTGAAGCTTTCTTT. The full variable domain, rest sourced from reference TRBV5-6 and TRBJ1-1, is DAGVTQSPTHLIKTRGQQVTLRCSPKSGHDTVSWYQQALGQGPQFIFQYYEEEERQRGNFPDRFSGHQFPNYSSELNVNALLLGDSALYLCASSRIQGLGVGTEAFFGQGTRLTVV.

The chain joins TRBV10-3 to TRBJ2-3; tentatively, D is TRBD1 (5 bases). The CDR3 runs 17 residues. The ends were cut back, 6 bases at V and 2 bases at J, with 21 bases in the middle. Germline V CDR1 and CDR2: ENHRY, SYGVKD. As DNA, the CDR3 is TGTGCCATCAGCCCCCATCCAGGGTTAGCAAACACAGATACGCAGTATTTT. It encodes CAISPHPGLANTDTQYF.

This chain links TRBV11-2 with TRBJ2-3; 9 nucleotides line up with TRBD1. This CDR3 contains 15 residues. Per the germline V gene, CDR1 is SGHAT and CDR2 is FQNNGV. After removal of 5 bases from V and 4 bases from J, the junction contained 7 bases not matched to a gene. The CDR3 DNA reads as TGTGCCAGCAGCCGTACAGGGGGCGCCGCAGATACGCAGTATTTT. Protein: CASSRTGGAADTQYF.

The chain carries TRBV7-6 and TRBJ2-5; 7 bases agree with TRBD1. Gene TRBJ2-7 matches the end of the DNA better, so the J call may be wrong. CDR3 length: 15 amino acids. Looked up from germline, CDR1 is SGHVS and CDR2 is FNYEAQ. CDR3 protein: CASSPSRDRPYEQYF. The CDR3 DNA is TGTGCCAGCAGCCCGTCCCGGGACAGACCCTACGAGCAGTACTTC.

The rearrangement uses TRBV5-1 and TRBJ2-7; a possible D gene is TRBD1 (5 bases). From germline, CDR1 is SGHRS and CDR2 YFSETQ. V gave up 0 bases and J gave up 2 bases, with 18 bases separating them. CDR3 size: 17 residues. CDR3 sequence: CASSLGLGQLGPYEQYF. The CDR3 bases are TGCGCCAGCAGCTTGGGACTGGGGCAGCTTGGCCCCTACGAGCAGTACTTC.

The genes are TRBV2 and TRBJ2-5; 10 nucleotides line up with TRBD1. The CDR3 is 15 residues long. J was trimmed by 9 bases and V by 0 bases; bases with no gene match: 7. Germline CDR1 and CDR2: SNHLY and FYNNEI. The CDR3 coding sequence is TGTGCCAGCAGTGAAGCGAGACAGGGGGCCGGAGCCCAGTACTTC. It yields the protein CASSEARQGAGAQYF.

This chain connects TRBV28 to TRBJ2-7, with TRBD1 as a possible D gene (6 bases). The germline V gene has CDR1 MDHEN and CDR2 SYDVKM. CDR3 length: 14 amino acids. V lost 6 bases, J lost 1 base, and 13 bases lay in between. The CDR3 here is CASSLGARSYEQYF. In DNA, the CDR3 is TGTGCCAGCAGCTTGGGGGCGCGTTCCTACGAGCAGTACTTC.

The rearrangement links TRBV30 to TRBJ1-4, with D unresolved. V was pared by 3 bases and J by 0 bases, with 8 bases between. Germline lookup yields CDR1 GTSNPN and CDR2 SVGIG (reference sequence). This CDR3 has 14 amino acids. The CDR3 DNA reads as TGTGCCTGGAGCAGGACTGCAACTAATGAAAAACTGTTTTTT. Protein: CAWSRTATNEKLFF.

The J gene is TRBJ2-7, the V gene TRBV10-3; TRBD2 agrees at 11 bases. There are 18 residues in the CDR3. The V segment lost 6 bases and the J segment 2 bases; nucleotides outside the gene matches: 15. Germline-derived CDR1 and CDR2 are ENHRY and SYGVKD. The CDR3 bases are TGTGCCATCAGGAATAGCGGGGGGACTAGCGGTTACCCCTACGAGCAGTACTTC. Its translation is CAIRNSGGTSGYPYEQYF.

The chain carries TRBV28 and TRBJ1-1, with TRBD1 as a possible D gene (5 bases). The CDR3 covers 12 residues. The V end lost 8 bases, the J end lost 4 bases, and 11 bases lay between the germline ends. Germline V gives CDR1 MDHEN, CDR2 SYDVKM. CDR3 bases: TGTGCCAGCGTGACAGAGACCACTGAAGCTTTCTTT. Its protein product is CASVTETTEAFF.

The rearrangement uses TRBV5-1 and TRBJ2-3, with TRBD2 matching 11 bases. The length of the CDR3 is 17 residues. Germline CDR1 reads SGHRS; CDR2 reads YFSETQ. V dropped 0 bases and J dropped 5; count of bases not matched to a gene: 8. The CDR3: CASSLAHSGRAIDTQYF. CDR3 bases: TGCGCCAGCAGCTTGGCCCATAGCGGGAGGGCCATAGATACGCAGTATTTT.

The chain uses TRBV5-1 and TRBJ2-5; maybe TRBD2 (6 bases). Trimming removed 5 bases at V and 1 base at J, with 6 bases between. CDR1 and CDR2 from the germline V gene are SGHRS and YFSETQ. The CDR3 sequence is 12 residues long. The CDR3 is CASRGGQETQYF. The CDR3 nucleotides read TGCGCCAGCAGGGGGGGCCAAGAGACCCAGTACTTC. Filled out from reference TRBV5-1 and TRBJ2-5, the complete variable domain reads KAGVTQTPRYLIKTRGQQVTLSCSPISGHRSVSWYQQTPGQGLQFLFEYFSETQRNKGNFPGRFSGRQFSNSRSEMNVSTLELGDSALYLCASRGGQETQYFGPGTRLLVL.

The CDR3 is CASSREVGTGNSSPLHF. In DNA, the CDR3 is TGTGCCAGCAGCCGCGAGGTCGGGACAGGGAATAGTTCACCCCTCCACTTT. The genes are TRBV4-2 and TRBJ1-6, with 9 bases matching TRBD1. The CDR3 totals 17 residues. J lost 9 bases, V lost 4 bases, and 13 bases had no gene match. CDR1 LGHNA and CDR2 YNFKEQ come from the germline V gene.

This chain links TRBV27 with TRBJ2-7; weak D call: TRBD1 (5 bases). The ends were cut back, 2 bases at V and 8 bases at J, with 13 bases in the middle. CDR3 length: 13 residues. Germline V gene sequence: CDR1 MNHEY, CDR2 SMNVEV (reference sequence). This chain's CDR3 is CASSLAGKGKQYF. The CDR3 DNA reads as TGTGCCAGCAGTTTAGCAGGGAAAGGAAAGCAGTACTTC.

This clone appeared a few times. V and J are TRBV28 and TRBJ2-7; 8 bases fit TRBD1. Germline CDR1 is MDHEN and CDR2 is SYDVKM. The CDR3 consists of 13 residues. J was trimmed by 6 bases and V by 2 bases; bases with no gene match: 3. The CDR3 DNA reads TGTGCCAGCAGTTTACAGGGGGCTATCGAGCAGTACTTC. Translating it yields CASSLQGAIEQYF.

This clone turned up a few times. J is TRBJ2-1 and V is TRBV5-6, with 15 bases that match TRBD2. The length of the CDR3 is 15 residues. Germline trimming cut 4 bases from V and 7 bases from J; bases unmatched to any gene: 3. Germline V gene sequence: CDR1 SGHDT, CDR2 YYEEEE. In DNA, the CDR3 is TGTGCCAGCAGCCACGGACTAGCGGGAGGGAATGAGCAGTTCTTC. This encodes CASSHGLAGGNEQFF.

V usage is TRBV7-2 and J usage is TRBJ1-1; no firm D call. This CDR3 is built from 13 residues. Germline V gives CDR1 SGHTA, CDR2 FQGNSA. The germline V and J ends were trimmed by 1 base and 10 bases, with 13 bases remaining between them. CDR3 nucleotides: TGTGCCAGCAGCTTAGGCCCCCCGGCGGGAGCTTTCTTT. As protein: CASSLGPPAGAFF.

V usage is TRBV5-6 and J usage is TRBJ2-1; D may be TRBD2 (6 bases). Germline V CDR1 and CDR2: SGHDT, YYEEEE. CDR3 length equals 19 residues. Trimming pared 2 bases from V and 4 bases from J, leaving 25 bases between. CDR3 bases: TGTGCCAGCAGCTTAGGGCAGGCGGACCGGCGGCTAGCGTACAATGAGCAGTTCTTC. As protein: CASSLGQADRRLAYNEQFF.

The chain links TRBV2 to TRBJ2-2; 8 nucleotides align to TRBD1. The V gene end was trimmed by 6 bases and the J gene end by 3 bases; junction bases not matched to a gene: 9. The CDR3 has 16 residues. CDR1 SNHLY and CDR2 FYNNEI come from the germline V gene. The CDR3 is CASRPDRGKDTGELFF. CDR3 nucleotide sequence: TGTGCCAGCAGACCCGACAGGGGAAAGGACACCGGGGAGCTGTTTTTT.